This TCR beta chain was identified in a study of identical twins. General observations from the study: Less excess twin sharing appeared in beta out-of-frame sequences. Modeled out-of-frame TCR alpha sharing in monozygotic twins fell below observed levels.

This clonotype was observed many times. What it recognizes is unknown. Trimming removed 2 bases from V and 1 base from J, with 2 bases in between. Germline-derived CDR1 and CDR2 are MNHEY and SVGAGI. The length of the CDR3 is 12 residues. Healthy Caucasians alone served as donors. Template switching added a universal primer binding site, and final cDNA carried unique molecular identifiers. TCRdb fed the 5' RACE reads into MiXCR, producing one record per CDR3 protein. The sample includes about 240,000 distinct CDR3 sequences, approximately 8% of them seen just once. The data were also submitted as part of a second study, on yellow fever vaccine responses in identical twins.

Sample: CD8+ T cells sorted from blood. The chain uses TRBV6-5 and TRBJ1-1, with D hard to call. This receptor was taken from a woman aged 18-30 years in good health. The CDR3 bases are TGTGCCAGCAGTTACAGGAACACTGAAGCTTTCTTT. This codes for CASSYRNTEAFF.